This T cell receptor (beta chain) stems from a study of early T cells in non-severe SARS-CoV-2 infection. Study at large: Sequencing targeted bulk RNA from unsorted whole blood, leaving chains unpaired.

Trimming removed 7 bases at V and 6 bases at J, with 16 bases between. The CDR3 has 12 amino acids. CDR1 is SQVTM, CDR2 ANQGSEA, per germline. This clonotype was detected many times. Tagging with unique molecular identifiers was applied to individual cDNA molecules. TCRdb re-derived calls from the 5' RACE reads in MiXCR, one entry per CDR3 protein. This table holds tens of thousands of distinct CDR3 sequences, 4.1% found once. The receptor comes from an adult who was a healthcare worker with PCR-confirmed SARS-CoV-2 infection or an uninfected control (not recorded which). The sequenced material came from whole blood. The chain is built from TRBV29-1 and TRBJ2-7; tentative D call: TRBD2 (5 bases). The CDR3 loop is CSGGSSLREQYF. In DNA form, the CDR3 reads TGCAGCGGAGGGAGTTCCCTCCGCGAGCAGTACTTC.